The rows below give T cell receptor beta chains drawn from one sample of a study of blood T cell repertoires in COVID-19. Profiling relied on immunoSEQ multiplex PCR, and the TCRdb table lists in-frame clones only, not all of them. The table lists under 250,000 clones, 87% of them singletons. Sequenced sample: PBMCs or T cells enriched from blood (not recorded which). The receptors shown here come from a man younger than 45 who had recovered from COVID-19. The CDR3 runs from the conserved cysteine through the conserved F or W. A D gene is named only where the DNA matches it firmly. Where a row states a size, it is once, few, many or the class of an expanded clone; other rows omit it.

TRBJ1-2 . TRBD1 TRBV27 CASSLYDRGKNYGYTF TGTGCCAGCAGTTTATACGACAGGGGGAAGAACTATGGCTACACCTTC
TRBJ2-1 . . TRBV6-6 CASSPFMGGPAYNEQFF TGTGCCAGCAGTCCCTTTATGGGGGGGCCGGCCTACAATGAGCAGTTCTTC
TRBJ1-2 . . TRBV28 CASSKQTNYGYTF TGTGCCAGCAGTAAACAGACTAACTATGGCTACACCTTC
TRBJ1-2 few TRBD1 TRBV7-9 CASSRTGQGKDGYTF TGTGCCAGCAGCCGAACGGGACAGGGGAAGGATGGCTACACCTTC
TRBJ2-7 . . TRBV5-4 CASSLDYFPPYEQYF TGTGCCAGCAGCTTGGACTATTTCCCTCCCTACGAGCAGTACTTC
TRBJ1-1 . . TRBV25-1 CASSEIREGTEAFF TGTGCCAGCAGTGAGATTCGGGAGGGCACTGAAGCTTTCTTT
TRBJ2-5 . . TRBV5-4 CAARGNQETQYF TGTGCCGCCCGCGGGAACCAAGAGACCCAGTACTTC
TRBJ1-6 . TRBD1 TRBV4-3 CASSQDPGQGASPLHF TGCGCCAGCAGCCAAGATCCGGGACAGGGGGCTTCACCCCTCCACTTT
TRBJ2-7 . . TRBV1 CTSSQGGPASGRYRYF TGCACCAGCAGCCAAGGCGGCCCCGCTAGCGGGAGGTATCGGTACTTC
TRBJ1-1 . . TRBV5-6 CASSLETGYSTEAFF TGTGCCAGCAGCCTCGAAACAGGGTACTCGACTGAAGCTTTCTTT
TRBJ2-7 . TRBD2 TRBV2 CASSALAGALYEQYF TGTGCCAGCAGTGCACTAGCGGGGGCCCTCTACGAGCAGTACTTC
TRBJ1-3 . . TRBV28 CASSLAAGGNTIYF TGTGCCAGCAGTTTGGCAGCGGGGGGAAACACCATATATTTT
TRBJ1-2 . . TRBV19 CASSKPGDGYTF TGTGCCAGTAGTAAACCAGGGGATGGCTACACCTTC
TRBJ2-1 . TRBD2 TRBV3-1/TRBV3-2 CASSQDVAGFNEQFF TGTGCCAGCAGCCAAGATGTAGCGGGGTTCAATGAGCAGTTCTTC
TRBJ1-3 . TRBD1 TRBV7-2 CASKPGQGASNTIYF TGTGCCAGCAAACCGGGACAGGGGGCTTCAAACACCATATATTTT
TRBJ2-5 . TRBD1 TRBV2 CASRPQDRGQKETQYF TGTGCCAGCAGGCCTCAAGACAGGGGGCAAAAAGAGACCCAGTACTTC
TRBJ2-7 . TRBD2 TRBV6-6 CASRELAGGSYEQYF TGTGCCAGCAGAGAACTAGCGGGAGGTTCCTACGAGCAGTACTTC
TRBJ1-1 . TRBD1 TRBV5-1 CASSPQGDGTEAFF TGCGCCAGCAGCCCACAGGGGGATGGCACTGAAGCTTTCTTT
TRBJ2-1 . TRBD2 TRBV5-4 CASSLRLAAEQFF TGTGCCAGCAGCTTGCGACTAGCGGCTGAGCAGTTCTTC
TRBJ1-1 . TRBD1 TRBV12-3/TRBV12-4 CASTQGARSEAFF TGTGCCAGCACCCAGGGGGCGCGCTCTGAAGCTTTCTTT
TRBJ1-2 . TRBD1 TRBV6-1 CASSEIGTGGIYGYTF TGTGCCAGCAGTGAGATCGGGACAGGGGGAATCTATGGCTACACCTTC
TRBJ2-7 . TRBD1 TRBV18 CASSRDSYEQYF TGTGCCAGCTCACGGGACAGCTACGAGCAGTACTTC
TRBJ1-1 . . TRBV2 CASSEGGGLKNTEAFF TGTGCCAGCAGTGAAGGGGGAGGACTGAAGAACACTGAAGCTTTCTTT
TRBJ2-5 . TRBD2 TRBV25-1 CASSAPSGEKTQYF TGTGCCAGCAGTGCCCCTAGCGGAGAGAAGACCCAGTACTTC
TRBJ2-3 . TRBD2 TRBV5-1 CASSLVLAGGTDTQYF TGCGCCAGCAGCTTGGTTCTAGCGGGAGGTACAGATACGCAGTATTTT
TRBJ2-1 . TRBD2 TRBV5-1 CASSFLAGGDTEQFF TGCGCCAGCAGCTTTCTAGCGGGAGGTGACACTGAGCAGTTCTTC
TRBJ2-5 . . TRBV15 CATSYGGLNQETQYF TGTGCCACCAGCTATGGGGGACTGAACCAAGAGACCCAGTACTTC
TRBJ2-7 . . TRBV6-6 CASSSPGYYEQYF TGTGCCAGCAGTTCCCCAGGCTATTACGAGCAGTACTTC
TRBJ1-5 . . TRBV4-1 CASSQVPGQPQHF TGCGCCAGCAGCCAAGTACCGGGTCAGCCCCAGCATTTT
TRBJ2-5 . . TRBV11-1 CASSLDREETQYF TGTGCCAGCAGCTTAGACAGGGAGGAGACCCAGTACTTC
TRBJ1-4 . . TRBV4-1 CASSQGGIRFF TGCGCCAGCAGCCAGGGAGGGATTCGGTTTTTT
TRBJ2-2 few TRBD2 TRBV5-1 CASGNAGGPGGELFF TGCGCCAGCGGGAATGCGGGAGGGCCCGGCGGGGAGCTGTTTTTT
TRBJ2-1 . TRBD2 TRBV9 CASSARPGGINEQFF TGTGCCAGCAGCGCTCGTCCGGGAGGAATCAATGAGCAGTTCTTC
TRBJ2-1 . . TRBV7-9 CASSFRSGSSMRVGEQFF TGTGCCAGCAGCTTTAGGTCCGGTTCTAGCATGCGGGTGGGTGAGCAGTTCTTC
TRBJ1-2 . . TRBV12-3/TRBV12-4 CASSLWGRDGYTF TGTGCCAGCAGTTTATGGGGGCGGGATGGCTACACCTTC